The entry below gives a single T cell receptor beta chain sequence along with its context. The antigen remains undetermined. This sample was included in a study of cytomegalovirus exposure and HLA in healthy donors. Overall study results and limits: Donors were assumed by presence/absence analyses to have roughly uniform sequencing depth. Reports indicated that the classifier achieved high specificity and sensitivity in diagnosing cytomegalovirus status.

PCR was performed using 60 Vbeta and 13 Jbeta primers. The protocol was immunoSEQ multiplex PCR, while the TCRdb copy is restricted to in-frame clones and leaves out a portion. Counted here are about 87,000 clones, around 70% occurring once; the ten biggest clones make up about a fifth. Material: PBMCs. This receptor was obtained from a man in his thirties or forties in good health and CMV-seropositive.

The CDR3 loop reads CASSYSSGRGTGELFF. The CDR3 DNA reads TGTGCCAGCAGTTACTCTAGCGGGAGGGGCACCGGGGAGCTGTTTTTT. V gene TRBV6-6 combines with J gene TRBJ2-2; the match to TRBD2 covers 11 bases. Per the germline V gene, CDR1 is MNHNY and CDR2 is SVGAGI (reference sequence). J gave up 4 bases and V 0 bases, and 1 base lay outside the gene matches. The CDR3 sequence is 16 residues long.